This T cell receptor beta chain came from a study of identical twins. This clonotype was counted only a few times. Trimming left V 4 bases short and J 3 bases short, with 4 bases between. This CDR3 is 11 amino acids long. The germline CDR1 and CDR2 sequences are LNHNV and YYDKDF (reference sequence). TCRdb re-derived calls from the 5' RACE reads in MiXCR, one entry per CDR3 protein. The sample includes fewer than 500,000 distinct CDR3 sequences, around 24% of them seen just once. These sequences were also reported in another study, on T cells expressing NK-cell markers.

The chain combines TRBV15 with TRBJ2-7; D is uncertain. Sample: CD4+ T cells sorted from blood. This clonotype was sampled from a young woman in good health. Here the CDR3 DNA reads TGTGCCACCAGCACATACTACGAGCAGTACTTC. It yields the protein CATSTYYEQYF.